This note documents a single TCR beta chain sequence. Its specificity is not known. The table came from immunoSEQ multiplex PCR; TCRdb's copy has only in-frame clones and leaves some out. The sample has over 45,000 clones, about 80% seen once. This sample is part of a study of OX40 agonist ivuxolimab in advanced cancers. Germline lookup yields CDR1 ENHRY and CDR2 SYGVKD. CDR3 length equals 13 residues. The germline V and J ends were trimmed by 3 bases and 6 bases, with 12 bases remaining between them. General study results and limits: The study found among the lowest clonal expansion in partial responders at 0.1-3.0 mg/kg.

The chain couples TRBV10-3 to TRBJ2-7; no reliable D call. Material: CD4+ or CD8+ T cells sorted from blood, obtained in a trial of the OX40 agonist ivuxolimab. The receptor's source is an adult with an advanced solid tumor such as melanoma, head and neck, liver or kidney cancer. Here the CDR3 DNA reads TGTGCCATCAGTGAAGTATCCACCAGCGAGCAGTACTTC. Its protein is CAISEVSTSEQYF.